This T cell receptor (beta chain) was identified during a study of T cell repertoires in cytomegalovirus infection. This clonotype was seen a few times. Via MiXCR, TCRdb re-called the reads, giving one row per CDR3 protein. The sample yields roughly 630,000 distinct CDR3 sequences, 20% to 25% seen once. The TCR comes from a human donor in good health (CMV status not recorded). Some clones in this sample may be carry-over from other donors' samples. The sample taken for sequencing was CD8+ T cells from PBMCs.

The CDR3 DNA reads as TGTGCTAGTGGCCCGCCTCGGGGGGCAGATACCCCGGGCAAAAACATTCAGTACTTC. Its translation: CASGPPRGADTPGKNIQYF. This chain joins TRBV12-5 and TRBJ2-4, with D possibly being TRBD2 (7 bases). Germline loops: CDR1 LGHNT, CDR2 FRNRAP. The length of the CDR3 is 19 residues. Trimming stripped 6 bases from V and 3 bases from J, with 27 bases between.